The 7 T cell receptor beta chains listed next were all sequenced from one sample in a study of blood T cell repertoires in COVID-19. Generated by immunoSEQ multiplex PCR, the TCRdb table keeps only in-frame clones and is missing some. The sample has 230,000 or so clones, more than 75% seen once; the top ten hold roughly 2%. Sequenced sample: peripheral blood. These receptors were collected from a man aged 40-55 years with active or convalescent COVID-19.

The V call is TRBV7-2, the J call TRBJ2-1; a possible D gene is TRBD1 (6 bases). This CDR3 is built from 13 residues. V was shortened by 5 bases and J by 8 bases, with 13 bases between the two germline ends. Germline V gives CDR1 SGHTA, CDR2 FQGNSA. CDR3 amino acids: CASSIRTVDEQFF. For the CDR3, the DNA is TGTGCCAGCAGCATACGGACAGTGGATGAGCAGTTCTTC.

This chain joins TRBV19 and TRBJ1-6; TRBD1 matches at 10 bases. The ends lost 10 bases at V and 3 bases at J; junction bases unmatched: 6. This CDR3 comprises 15 residues. CDR1 is LNHDA, CDR2 SQIVND, per germline (reference sequence). The CDR3, as DNA: TGTGCCACCGGGACAGGGGCTAGCTATAATTCACCCCTCCACTTT. Its translation is CATGTGASYNSPLHF.

This sequence joins TRBV27 and TRBJ1-1; D might be TRBD1 (5 bases). There are 15 residues in the CDR3. With 7 bases removed from V and 5 bases from J, the gap between germline ends came to 20 bases. Germline V gene data show CDR1 as MNHEY and CDR2 as SMNVEV (reference sequence). The CDR3 DNA reads as TGTGCCAGCATCCCCCGACGGCAGGGATGGACTGAAGCTTTCTTT. It translates to CASIPRRQGWTEAFF.

This chain joins TRBV30 and TRBJ1-2; the D is unclear. V lost 3 bases and J 6 bases, leaving 17 bases between the germline ends. This CDR3 spans 14 amino acids. Germline CDR1 reads GTSNPN; CDR2 reads SVGIG (reference sequence). CDR3 DNA: TGTGCCTGGAGCCTAGAGGCAGCAACTAATGGCTACACCTTC. It codes for CAWSLEAATNGYTF.

The chain uses TRBV12-3 or TRBV12-4 and TRBJ1-1, with D unclear. V lost 2 bases and J lost 12, with 13 bases in between. The CDR3 extends over 12 amino acids. The CDR3 nucleotides read TGTGCCAGCAGTTTATGGCAGATGAACCCTTTCTTT. Amino acids: CASSLWQMNPFF.

This clone appeared a single time. The V gene is TRBV29-1, the J gene TRBJ1-1; a possible D gene is TRBD1 (5 bases). The V end lost 6 bases, the J end lost 1 base, and 12 bases lay between the germline ends. This CDR3 has 13 amino acids. Germline V gene lookup returns CDR1 SQVTM and CDR2 ANQGSEA. The CDR3 coding sequence is TGCAGCGTCCTTAGGCAGGGGAACACTGAAGCTTTCTTT. The encoded protein is CSVLRQGNTEAFF.

The V call is TRBV5-1, the J call TRBJ2-1; TRBD2 matches 9 bases. The germline V gene encodes CDR1 SGHRS and CDR2 YFSETQ. The CDR3 spans 14 residues. The V segment lost 0 bases and the J segment 8 bases; nucleotides outside the gene matches: 3. The CDR3 is CASSLGLAVYEQFF. The DNA of the CDR3 is TGCGCCAGCAGCTTGGGACTAGCGGTCTATGAGCAGTTCTTC.